This T cell receptor beta chain was sequenced in a study of blood T cell repertoires in COVID-19. Measured with immunoSEQ multiplex PCR; TCRdb has only the in-frame clones, and not every one. Of some 98,000 clones in the sample, 65% to 90% were seen once. Germline CDR1 reads MGHRA; CDR2 reads YSYEKL. The CDR3 is made up of 15 amino acids. Trimming cost V 1 base and J 5 bases, with 14 bases left between them. The chain employs TRBV4-1 and TRBJ2-5; TRBD1 is a possible D gene (6 bases). Sequences were obtained from peripheral blood. The TCR comes from a man between 65 and 80 years old with active or convalescent COVID-19. The chain's CDR3 is CASSQAYRVGETQYF. The CDR3 DNA reads TGCGCCAGCAGCCAAGCTTACAGGGTTGGGGAGACCCAGTACTTC.